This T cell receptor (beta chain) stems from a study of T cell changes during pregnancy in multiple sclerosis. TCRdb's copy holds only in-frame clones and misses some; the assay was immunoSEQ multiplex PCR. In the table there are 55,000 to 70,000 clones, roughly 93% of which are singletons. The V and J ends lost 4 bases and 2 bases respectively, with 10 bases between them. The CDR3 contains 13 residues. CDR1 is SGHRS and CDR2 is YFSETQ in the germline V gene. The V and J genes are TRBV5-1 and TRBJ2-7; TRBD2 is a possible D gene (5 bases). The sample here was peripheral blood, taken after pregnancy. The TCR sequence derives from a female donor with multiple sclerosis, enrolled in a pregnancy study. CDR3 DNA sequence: TGCGCCAGCAGCCTGGACTTTGCCTACGAGCAGTACTTC. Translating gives CASSLDFAYEQYF. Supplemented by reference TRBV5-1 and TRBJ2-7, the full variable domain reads KAGVTQTPRYLIKTRGQQVTLSCSPISGHRSVSWYQQTPGQGLQFLFEYFSETQRNKGNFPGRFSGRQFSNSRSEMNVSTLELGDSALYLCASSLDFAYEQYFGPGTRLTVT.